Detailed here is one T cell receptor beta chain. Losses at the gene ends were 4 bases for V and 5 bases for J; bases not matched to a gene: 8. CDR1 is MNHNS and CDR2 is SASEGT in the germline V gene. This CDR3 is 16 amino acids long. These data originate in a study of blood T cell repertoires in COVID-19. TCRdb's copy holds only in-frame clones and misses some; the assay was immunoSEQ multiplex PCR. In the table there are 140,000 to 150,000 clones, 84% of which are singletons. V is TRBV6-1 and J is TRBJ2-1; 10 bases agree with TRBD2. Material for sequencing was peripheral blood. This TCR was recovered from a man aged 60 to 75 with active or convalescent COVID-19. The CDR3 coding sequence is TGTGCCAGCAGTGGGTACCGGACTAGCGGAAACAATGAGCAGTTCTTC. The encoded protein is CASSGYRTSGNNEQFF.